Listed here is a single T cell receptor beta chain. This entry comes from a study of blood T cell repertoires in COVID-19. Study in general: Sources were T cells, B-cell-depleted T cells, or PBMCs; the material itself was cDNA or gDNA.

The germline V gene has CDR1 MNHEY and CDR2 SMNVEV (reference sequence). The V gene lost 6 bases and the J gene lost 0 bases, with 15 bases spanning the gap. This CDR3 has 16 residues. How the authors handled the data: Amplifying reference gene primers gave estimates of nucleated cell counts. Profiled with immunoSEQ multiplex PCR; TCRdb holds only in-frame clones, not every one. V and J calls and clone size are those listed in that table; D and trimming were worked out from the DNA. The repertoire has under 85,000 clones, more than 65% of them found once; the top ten carry roughly 11%. The chain uses TRBV27 and TRBJ1-5; D may be TRBD1 (5 bases). The sample consisted of peripheral blood. The clonotype was recovered from a middle-aged man with acute or convalescent COVID-19. CDR3 nucleotide sequence: TGTGCCAGCAGAATCGACGGGGGGAATAGCAATCAGCCCCAGCATTTT. As protein: CASRIDGGNSNQPQHF.